The 28 T cell receptor beta chains listed next were all sequenced from one sample in a study of blood T cell repertoires in COVID-19 (dated by TCRdb to 2020 to 2022). The library was produced with the immunoSEQ multiplex PCR assay. In TCRdb, the immuneACCESS table is reduced to in-frame sequences with V and J assigned. These tables do not hold every clone; where another copy was compared, an unresolved V gene accounts for under half, and the others remain unexplained. The sample data list about 91,000 clones, and 80% to 90% of these were observed just once. The biggest ten clones account for roughly 8.1% of the sample. Sequenced input: peripheral blood. These receptors were taken from a woman in her seventies with acute or convalescent COVID-19.

This clone was recorded only once. The chain has TRBV7-9 and TRBJ2-2; 9 nucleotides agree with TRBD1. From germline, CDR1 is SEHNR and CDR2 FQNEAQ (reference sequence). The CDR3 totals 17 residues. V lost 6 bases to trimming and J lost 6 bases; unmatched junction nucleotides: 14. As DNA, the CDR3 is TGTGCCAGCAGAGGGGACAGGGCTCTTTTTACGTCCGGGGAGCTGTTTTTT. Amino acid sequence: CASRGDRALFTSGELFF. Together with reference TRBV7-9 and TRBJ2-2, the CDR3 gives the full variable domain: DTGVSQNPRHKITKRGQNVTFRCDPISEHNRLYWYRQTLGQGPEFLTYFQNEAQLEKSRLLSDRFSAERPKGSFSTLEIQRTEQGDSAMYLCASRGDRALFTSGELFFGEGSRLTVL.

V usage is TRBV27 and J usage is TRBJ1-1; the match to TRBD1 covers 7 bases. The CDR3 has 16 amino acids. Losses at the gene ends were 6 bases for V and 5 bases for J; bases not matched to a gene: 15. Germline V gives CDR1 MNHEY, CDR2 SMNVEV (reference sequence). The CDR3 coding sequence is TGTGCCAGCAGCCCCCTAAAGACAGGGTGGAAGACTGAAGCTTTCTTT. It encodes CASSPLKTGWKTEAFF.

The chain employs TRBV7-8 and TRBJ2-7, with D possibly TRBD1 on 6 matching bases. V lost 0 bases to trimming and J lost 4 bases, with 10 bases between them. This CDR3 comprises 14 residues. CDR1 and CDR2 (germline): SGHVS, FQNEAQ. The CDR3: CASSLAIQGYEQYF. Written as DNA, the CDR3 is TGTGCCAGCAGCTTAGCCATACAGGGTTACGAGCAGTACTTC.

The chain recombines TRBV15 with TRBJ1-6; D not resolved. The V gene lost 0 bases and the J gene lost 9 bases, with 15 bases spanning the gap. Germline-derived CDR1 and CDR2 are LNHNV and YYDKDF (reference sequence). This CDR3 has 16 amino acids. The CDR3 region has the DNA TGTGCCACCAGCAGAGATACGCGGACTCTGAGTTCACCCCTCCACTTT. Translating it yields CATSRDTRTLSSPLHF.

V usage is TRBV5-6 and J usage is TRBJ1-4; D perhaps matches TRBD1 (5 bases). The CDR3 is 15 amino acids. V dropped 1 base and J dropped 6 bases, with 13 bases sitting between them. In germline, CDR1 is SGHDT, CDR2 YYEEEE. The DNA for the CDR3 is TGTGCCAGCAGCTTGTTATCAGGGTTCGATGAAAAACTGTTTTTT. This codes for CASSLLSGFDEKLFF. The whole variable domain, filled in from reference TRBV5-6 and TRBJ1-4, reads DAGVTQSPTHLIKTRGQQVTLRCSPKSGHDTVSWYQQALGQGPQFIFQYYEEEERQRGNFPDRFSGHQFPNYSSELNVNALLLGDSALYLCASSLLSGFDEKLFFGSGTQLSVL.

V and J are TRBV13 and TRBJ1-2; D is unclear. Germline lookup yields CDR1 PRHDT and CDR2 FYEKMQ (reference sequence). Trimming stripped 2 bases from V and 2 bases from J, with 6 bases between. The CDR3 consists of 13 residues. This chain's CDR3 is CASSLNGNYGYTF. The CDR3 DNA reads as TGTGCCAGCAGCTTAAACGGGAACTATGGCTACACCTTC.

The gene calls are TRBV11-2 and TRBJ2-7, with D possibly matching TRBD2 (7 bases). Germline CDR1 reads SGHAT; CDR2 reads FQNNGV. Trimming shortened V by 1 base and J by 2 bases, and 12 bases separated the two germline ends. There are 15 residues in the CDR3. CDR3 residues: CASSLAGGLTYEQYF. CDR3 nucleotide sequence: TGTGCCAGCAGCTTAGCGGGGGGCCTTACCTACGAGCAGTACTTC.

The chain uses TRBV7-3 and TRBJ2-1; 7 bases fit TRBD1. This CDR3 comprises 16 residues. Germline values: CDR1 SGHTA, CDR2 FQGTGA. V lost 5 bases and J lost 3; bases outside the gene matches: 10. The CDR3, as DNA: TGTGCCAGCAGCCTAGACAGGGTCAATGGCTACAATGAGCAGTTCTTC. This gives the protein CASSLDRVNGYNEQFF. Filled out from reference TRBV7-3 and TRBJ2-1, the complete variable domain reads GAGVSQTPSNKVTEKGKYVELRCDPISGHTALYWYRQSLGQGPEFLIYFQGTGAADDSGLPNDRFFAVRPEGSVSTLKIQRTERGDSAVYLCASSLDRVNGYNEQFFGPGTRLTVL.

The genes are TRBV9 and TRBJ1-3; D is unresolved. From germline, CDR1 is SGDLS and CDR2 YYNGEE. This CDR3 is 13 amino acids long. Trimming pared 3 bases from V and 4 bases from J, leaving 8 bases between. CDR3: CASSGLQGNTIYF. The CDR3 DNA follows: TGTGCCAGCAGCGGACTACAAGGAAACACCATATATTTT.

The V and J genes are TRBV5-1 and TRBJ1-5, with 8 bases lining up with TRBD1. The CDR3 loop spans 15 amino acids. V lost 0 bases, J lost 1 base, and 0 bases stayed unmatched. From germline, CDR1 is SGHRS and CDR2 YFSETQ. CDR3 sequence reads: CASSLDRGSNQPQHF. CDR3 in DNA: TGCGCCAGCAGCTTGGACAGGGGGAGCAATCAGCCCCAGCATTTT.

The genes are TRBV5-1 and TRBJ2-7, with 7 positions matching TRBD1. There are 14 residues in the CDR3. Trimming cost V 5 bases and J 4 bases; bases outside gene matches: 9. Per the germline V gene, CDR1 is SGHRS and CDR2 is YFSETQ. CDR3 amino acids: CASRTGASTYEQYF. In DNA form, the CDR3 reads TGCGCCAGCAGAACAGGGGCCTCTACTTACGAGCAGTACTTC. Complete variable domain (other parts from reference TRBV5-1 and TRBJ2-7): KAGVTQTPRYLIKTRGQQVTLSCSPISGHRSVSWYQQTPGQGLQFLFEYFSETQRNKGNFPGRFSGRQFSNSRSEMNVSTLELGDSALYLCASRTGASTYEQYFGPGTRLTVT.

The rearrangement joins TRBV15 to TRBJ1-6; 7 bases are a match to TRBD1. The length of the CDR3 is 16 residues. Germline V lookup: CDR1 LNHNV, CDR2 YYDKDF (reference sequence). The J segment lost 6 bases and the V segment lost 6 bases, leaving 11 bases of the junction unmatched. For the CDR3, the DNA is TGTGCCACCAGGGTAGGGCAGGGGGTGGGTAATTCACCCCTCCACTTT. This sequence encodes CATRVGQGVGNSPLHF.

This clone appeared once. The chain joins TRBV6-2 or TRBV6-3 to TRBJ2-7; weak D call: TRBD2 (6 bases). This CDR3 comprises 13 residues. Germline values: CDR1 MNHEY, CDR2 SVGEGT. Trimming removed 2 bases from V and 2 bases from J, with 7 bases in between. The CDR3 DNA sequence: TGTGCCAGCAGTTACGGGGGGACCTACGAGCAGTACTTC. Amino acids: CASSYGGTYEQYF.

The V call is TRBV27, the J call TRBJ1-1, with 7 nucleotides matching TRBD1. The CDR3 has 15 residues. V shed 6 bases and J 0 bases; nucleotides not matched to a gene: 7. In germline, CDR1 is MNHEY, CDR2 SMNVEV (reference sequence). The CDR3 sequence: CASSEMDRLNTEAFF. DNA for the CDR3: TGTGCCAGCAGCGAAATGGACAGGTTGAACACTGAAGCTTTCTTT.

This clone has just a few counts. The chain links TRBV19 to TRBJ2-3; D gene unclear. Germline CDR1 reads LNHDA; CDR2 reads SQIVND (reference sequence). CDR3 length: 16 residues. V lost 9 bases, J lost 0 bases, and 19 bases lay in between. The CDR3 region has the DNA TGTGCCAGCTCCATCGGCGGCAAAACTAGCACAGATACGCAGTATTTT. Residues: CASSIGGKTSTDTQYF.

This chain uses TRBV29-1 with TRBJ2-5; 11 bases fit TRBD1. In germline, CDR1 is SQVTM, CDR2 ANQGSEA. Trimming cost V 5 bases and J 7 bases; bases outside gene matches: 15. The CDR3 extends over 16 amino acids. CDR3 DNA sequence: TGCAGCGTTCGAAAGCTAAGGGACAGGGGGTCGACGACCCAGTACTTC. Protein product: CSVRKLRDRGSTTQYF.

The chain carries TRBV9 and TRBJ2-1; D is uncertain. V gave up 3 bases and J gave up 0 bases, with 10 bases separating them. Germline V gene data show CDR1 as SGDLS and CDR2 as YYNGEE. CDR3 size: 15 residues. The chain's CDR3 is CASSDDGGSYNEQFF. The CDR3 region has the DNA TGTGCCAGCAGCGACGACGGCGGCTCCTACAATGAGCAGTTCTTC.

The chain combines TRBV5-5 with TRBJ2-2; D gene uncertain. Germline lookup yields CDR1 SGHKS and CDR2 YYEKEE (reference sequence). The CDR3 contains 14 residues. The V and J ends lost 0 bases and 7 bases respectively, with 10 bases between them. For the CDR3, the DNA is TGTGCCAGCAGCTTGGACCCTTACGGCGGGGAGCTGTTTTTT. Encoded protein: CASSLDPYGGELFF.

The chain has TRBV5-5 and TRBJ1-5; D not resolved. V was clipped by 4 bases and J by 3 bases, with 29 bases between them. Germline V gene lookup returns CDR1 SGHKS and CDR2 YYEKEE (reference sequence). The CDR3 consists of 20 residues. CDR3 protein: CASSPDPTLPWRSVNQPQHF. CDR3 coding DNA: TGTGCCAGCAGCCCCGACCCGACACTGCCATGGCGATCAGTCAATCAGCCCCAGCATTTT. Full variable domain (missing parts from reference TRBV5-5 and TRBJ1-5): DAGVTQSPTHLIKTRGQQVTLRCSPISGHKSVSWYQQVLGQGPQFIFQYYEKEERGRGNFPDRFSARQFPNYSSELNVNALLLGDSALYLCASSPDPTLPWRSVNQPQHFGDGTRLSIL.

The chain links TRBV2 to TRBJ1-2, with 7 positions matching TRBD1. CDR1 is SNHLY, CDR2 FYNNEI, per germline. The CDR3 loop spans 14 amino acids. V lost 4 bases, J lost 3 bases, and 5 bases stayed unmatched. The CDR3 DNA reads as TGTGCCAGCAGTGGCCGGGACAGCTACTATGGCTACACCTTC. Residues: CASSGRDSYYGYTF. Combining the CDR3 with reference TRBV2 and TRBJ1-2 gives the whole variable domain EPEVTQTPSHQVTQMGQEVILRCVPISNHLYFYWYRQILGQKVEFLVSFYNNEISEKSEIFDDQFSVERPDGSNFTLKIRSTKLEDSAMYFCASSGRDSYYGYTFGSGTRLTVV.

The rearrangement uses TRBV25-1 and TRBJ1-1; tentatively, D is TRBD1 (6 bases). V was trimmed by 6 bases and J by 1 base, leaving 9 bases between them. Germline loops: CDR1 MGHDK, CDR2 SYGVNS. This CDR3 comprises 13 residues. The CDR3 loop reads CASSGQTNTEAFF. CDR3 nucleotide sequence: TGTGCCAGCAGCGGACAGACGAACACTGAAGCTTTCTTT.

The V and J genes are TRBV4-1 and TRBJ1-1; 9 bases are shared with TRBD1. J gave up 5 bases and V 2 bases, and 12 bases lay outside the gene matches. The CDR3 spans 17 residues. The V gene's germline CDR1 is MGHRA and CDR2 YSYEKL. CDR3 in amino acids: CASSQSPGTGFVTEAFF. The CDR3 DNA sequence: TGCGCCAGCAGCCAATCACCCGGGACAGGGTTTGTTACTGAAGCTTTCTTT.

This chain joins TRBV24-1 and TRBJ2-1, with a tentative D call TRBD2 (6 bases). V shed 4 bases and J shed 4 bases, with 16 bases lying between them. There are 16 residues in the CDR3. Germline CDR1 is KGHDR and CDR2 is SFDVKD. The DNA for the CDR3 is TGTGCCACCAGTGACCGGACGACTAGGGGATACAATGAGCAGTTCTTC. As protein: CATSDRTTRGYNEQFF.

V and J are TRBV10-2 and TRBJ1-1; 9 nucleotides agree with TRBD1. The CDR3 runs 13 residues. The V gene end was trimmed by 10 bases and the J gene end by 3 bases; junction bases not matched to a gene: 6. Germline V gene sequence: CDR1 WSHSY, CDR2 SAAADI. This CDR3 is CATKQGAHTEAFF. The CDR3 DNA follows: TGCGCCACCAAACAGGGGGCCCACACTGAAGCTTTCTTT.

The chain links TRBV28 to TRBJ1-5; possible D gene TRBD1, 5 bases. This CDR3 comprises 15 residues. V lost 3 bases to trimming and J lost 4 bases, with 13 bases between them. Germline loops: CDR1 MDHEN, CDR2 SYDVKM. The CDR3 bases are TGTGCCAGCAGTTTTTCTGACAGAGTGAATCAGCCCCAGCATTTT. It is translated as CASSFSDRVNQPQHF.

The CDR3 sequence: CATSDFVQGADTQYF. CDR3 in DNA: TGTGCCACCAGTGATTTCGTACAGGGTGCAGATACGCAGTATTTT. This sequence joins TRBV24-1 and TRBJ2-3, with D perhaps TRBD1 (6 bases). Germline values: CDR1 KGHDR, CDR2 SFDVKD. V was trimmed by 1 base and J by 4 bases, leaving 11 bases between them. The length of the CDR3 is 15 residues.

The CDR3 DNA is TGTGCCAGCAGCGTGAGGAGGGGCACAGGGGGGACAGATACGCAGTATTTT. Translating it yields CASSVRRGTGGTDTQYF. The chain recombines TRBV9 with TRBJ2-3; 8 bases map to TRBD1. The CDR3 runs 17 residues. V was pared by 2 bases and J by 3 bases, with 11 bases of the junction left unmatched. Germline V gene lookup returns CDR1 SGDLS and CDR2 YYNGEE.

The chain uses TRBV15 and TRBJ2-2; maybe TRBD2 (6 bases). The CDR3 is made up of 14 amino acids. The ends were cut back, 5 bases at V and 3 bases at J, with 10 bases in the middle. Germline V gene data show CDR1 as LNHNV and CDR2 as YYDKDF (reference sequence). CDR3 residues: CATSSGGYTGELFF. Here the CDR3 DNA reads TGTGCCACCAGCTCTGGAGGGTACACCGGGGAGCTGTTTTTT. The full variable domain, its missing parts supplied by reference TRBV15 and TRBJ2-2, is DAMVIQNPRYQVTQFGKPVTLSCSQTLNHNVMYWYQQKSSQAPKLLFHYYDKDFNNEADTPDNFQSRRPNTSFCFLDIRSPGLGDTAMYLCATSSGGYTGELFFGEGSRLTVL.